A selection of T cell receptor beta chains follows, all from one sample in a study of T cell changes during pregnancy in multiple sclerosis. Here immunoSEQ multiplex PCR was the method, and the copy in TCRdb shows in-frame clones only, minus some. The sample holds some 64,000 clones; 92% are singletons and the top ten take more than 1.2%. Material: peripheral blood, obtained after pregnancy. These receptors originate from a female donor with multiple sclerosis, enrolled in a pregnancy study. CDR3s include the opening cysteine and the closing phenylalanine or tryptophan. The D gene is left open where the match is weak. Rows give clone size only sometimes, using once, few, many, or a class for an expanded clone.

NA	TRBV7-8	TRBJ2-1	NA	TGTGCCAGCAGCTTAGGCTCTATTGTTTTAATAACCAATGAGCAGTTCTTC	CASSLGSIVLITNEQFF
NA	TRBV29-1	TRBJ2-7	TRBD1	TGCAGCGTTAAAATCCGGGACAGGTACGAGCAGTACTTC	CSVKIRDRYEQYF
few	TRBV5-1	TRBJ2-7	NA	TGCGCCAGCAGCTTTGGGACAATCACCTACGAGCAGTACTTC	CASSFGTITYEQYF
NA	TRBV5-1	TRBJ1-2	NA	TGCGCCAGCAGCTTGGGGCCAGGGGCTAACTATGGCTACACCTTC	CASSLGPGANYGYTF
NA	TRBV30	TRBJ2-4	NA	TGTGCCTGGGGGGAGGGAAACAGGGTAGACATTCAGTACTTC	CAWGEGNRVDIQYF
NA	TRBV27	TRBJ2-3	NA	TGTGCCAGCAGAAGCGGACTCCGCACAGATACGCAGTATTTT	CASRSGLRTDTQYF
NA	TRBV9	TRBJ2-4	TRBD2	TGTGCCAGCAGCATTAGCGGGATCGAGCCGAAAGCCAAAAACATTCAGTACTTC	CASSISGIEPKAKNIQYF
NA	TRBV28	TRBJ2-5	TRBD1	TGTGCCAGCAGTTTTTGGACAGGGAGCCAAGAGACCCAGTACTTC	CASSFWTGSQETQYF
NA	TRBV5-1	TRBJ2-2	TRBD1	TGCGCCAGCAGCCCCACAGGGGGACTCACCGGGGAGCTGTTTTTT	CASSPTGGLTGELFF
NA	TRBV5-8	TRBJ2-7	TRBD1	TGTGCCAGCAGCCCGCGGACAGGGACCCACGAGCAGTACTTC	CASSPRTGTHEQYF
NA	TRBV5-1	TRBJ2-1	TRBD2	TGCGCCAGCAGCCCCACGGTAGCGGGAGGTAATGAGCAGTTCTTC	CASSPTVAGGNEQFF
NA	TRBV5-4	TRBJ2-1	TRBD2	TGTGCCAGCAGCTTGGCAACTAGCGGGGGTAATGAGCAGTTCTTC	CASSLATSGGNEQFF
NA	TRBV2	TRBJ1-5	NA	TGTGCCAGCAGATTAAGTAGTCCTAATCAGCCCCAGCATTTT	CASRLSSPNQPQHF
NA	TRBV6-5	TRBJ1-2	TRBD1	TGTGCCAGCAGTTACGGTCTGATGGACAGGGATGGCTACACCTTC	CASSYGLMDRDGYTF
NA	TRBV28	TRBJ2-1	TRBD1	TGTGCCAGCAGTTTAAAGACAGGGATCGGTGAGCAGTTCTTC	CASSLKTGIGEQFF
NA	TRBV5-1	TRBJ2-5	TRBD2	TGCGCCAGCAGCTTGGGGGGGCTAGCGGGGGAGACCCAGTACTTC	CASSLGGLAGETQYF
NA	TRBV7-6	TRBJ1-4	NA	TGTGCCAGCAGCAACGGCGGGTCCCCGCTGTTTTTT	CASSNGGSPLFF
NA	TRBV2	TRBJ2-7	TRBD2	TGTGCCAGCACCCCCGTGACTAGCGGAATCTACGAGCAGTACTTC	CASTPVTSGIYEQYF
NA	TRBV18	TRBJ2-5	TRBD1	TGTGCCAGCTCACCTGCTGGACAGGGGTTGGAAGAGACCCAGTACTTC	CASSPAGQGLEETQYF
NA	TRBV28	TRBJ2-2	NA	TGTGCCAGCAGTTGGAGTTCGGGAGCGAACACCGGGGAGCTGTTTTTT	CASSWSSGANTGELFF
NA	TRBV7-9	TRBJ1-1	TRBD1	TGTGCCAGCAGCCAAAGCCCGGGACAGGGGAGGTCGGACACTGAAGCTTTCTTT	CASSQSPGQGRSDTEAFF
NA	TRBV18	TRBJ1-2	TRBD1	TGTGCCAGCTCTCAAAAACAGGGGGACCCCTATGGCTACACCTTC	CASSQKQGDPYGYTF
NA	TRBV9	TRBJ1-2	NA	TGTGCCAGCAGCGTAGGGTTTTTTGGGCAGGATAAAGGCTACACCTTC	CASSVGFFGQDKGYTF
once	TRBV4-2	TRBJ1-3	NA	TGTGCCAGCAGCCGAGGGTCAGGGGAGTCCCGAAGGGACACCATATATTTT	CASSRGSGESRRDTIYF
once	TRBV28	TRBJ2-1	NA	TGTGCCAGCAGTTTACCGCGGTACGAGCAGTTCTTC	CASSLPRYEQFF
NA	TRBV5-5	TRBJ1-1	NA	TGTGCCAGCAGCTTGGAAGGGGGTTCCGAAGCTTTCTTT	CASSLEGGSEAFF
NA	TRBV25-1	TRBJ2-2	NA	TGTGCCAGCAGTGAATCAACCAGGTTGGACGGGGAGCTGTTTTTT	CASSESTRLDGELFF
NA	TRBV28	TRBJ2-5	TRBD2	TGTGCCAGCAGTTCCCCACCGGGGGGGCAAGAGACCCAGTACTTC	CASSSPPGGQETQYF
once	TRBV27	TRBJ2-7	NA	TGTGCCAGCAGTTTAATTGCCGCGGGGACCGAGCAGTACTTC	CASSLIAAGTEQYF
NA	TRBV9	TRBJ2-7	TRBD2	TGTGCCAGCAGCGTAGAAGGGAGGGCCTACGAGCAGTACTTC	CASSVEGRAYEQYF
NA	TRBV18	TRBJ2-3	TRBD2	TGTGCCAGCTCAGGACTAGCGGGGGCAGATACGCAGTATTTT	CASSGLAGADTQYF
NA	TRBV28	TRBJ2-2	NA	TGTGCCAGCAGTTTTAGCTCGAACACCGGGGAGCTGTTTTTT	CASSFSSNTGELFF
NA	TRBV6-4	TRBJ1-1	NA	TGTGCCAGCAGAGCTCACAGGGACACTGAAGCTTTCTTT	CASRAHRDTEAFF
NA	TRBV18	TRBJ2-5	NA	TGTGCCAGCTCACCACGCCAGGCTCAAGAGACCCAGTACTTC	CASSPRQAQETQYF
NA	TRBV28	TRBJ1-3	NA	TGTGCCAGCAGTTTGTCCTCTATGGGGGGGGGCGCTGGAAACACCATATATTTT	CASSLSSMGGGAGNTIYF
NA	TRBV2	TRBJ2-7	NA	TGTGCCAGCAAACCCCCAGAAAACTCCTACGAGCAGTACTTC	CASKPPENSYEQYF
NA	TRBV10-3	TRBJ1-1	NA	TGTGCCATCAGCTCTACAGAGAGCACTGAAGCTTTCTTT	CAISSTESTEAFF
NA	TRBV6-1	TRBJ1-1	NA	TGTGCCAGCAGTGTGACCGGGGTCACTGAAGCTTTCTTT	CASSVTGVTEAFF
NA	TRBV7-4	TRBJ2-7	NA	TGTGCCTTGAGGGAAATAATAGTTAAAGGGGGCTACGAGCAGTACTTC	CALREIIVKGGYEQYF
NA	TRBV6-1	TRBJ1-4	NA	TGTGCCAGCAGTGAAACTACAGGGTGGGTGGCTAATGAAAAACTGTTTTTT	CASSETTGWVANEKLFF
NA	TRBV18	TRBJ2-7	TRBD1	TGTGCCAGCTCACGCAGTGGGACAGGGAACGAGCAGTACTTC	CASSRSGTGNEQYF
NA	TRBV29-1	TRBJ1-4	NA	TGCAGCGCTAGGGGGTCCGGGGATGAAAAACTGTTTTTT	CSARGSGDEKLFF
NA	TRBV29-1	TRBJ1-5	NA	TGCAGCGTTGGTCCGGGAAGCAATCAGCCCCAGCATTTT	CSVGPGSNQPQHF
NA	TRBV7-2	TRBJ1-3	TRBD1	TGTGCCAGCAGCTTAGGGGGACAGGGGATCTCTGGAAACACCATATATTTT	CASSLGGQGISGNTIYF
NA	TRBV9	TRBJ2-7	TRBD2	TGTGCCAGCAGCGCCGGACTAGCCGCCAGCTCCTACGAGCAGTACTTC	CASSAGLAASSYEQYF
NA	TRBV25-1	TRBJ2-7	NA	TGTGCCAGCAGTGACACTTACGAGCAGTACTTC	CASSDTYEQYF
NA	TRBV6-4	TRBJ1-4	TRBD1	TGTGCCAGCAGTGTGGGACAGGGTGAAAAACTGTTTTTT	CASSVGQGEKLFF
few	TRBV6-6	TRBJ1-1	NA	TGTGCCAGCAGCCCCCAGCGGAACACTGAAGCTTTCTTT	CASSPQRNTEAFF
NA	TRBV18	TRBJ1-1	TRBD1	TGTGCCAGCTCAATACAGGGGAGGCCTGAAGCTTTCTTT	CASSIQGRPEAFF
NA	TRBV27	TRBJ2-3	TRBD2	TGTGCCAGCAGTCCTCTCTGGACTAGCGCCTTCACTAGCACAGATACGCAGTATTTT	CASSPLWTSAFTSTDTQYF